The source of this T cell receptor (beta chain) is a study of cytomegalovirus exposure and HLA in healthy donors. Study-wide context: A data release that came early held about 89 million unique TCRs from HLA-typed donors. General study findings and limits: Confirmation was obtained in vitro that three CMV-associated chains are specific for CMV antigens. What TCR beta sequences reportedly achieved was accurate prediction of HLA-A and HLA-B alleles in most subjects.

The CDR3 spans 16 residues. Germline V CDR1 and CDR2: SGHTA, FQGTGA. Deletions cut 5 bases from V and 0 bases from J, with 13 bases between. PCR amplification relied on 60 Vbeta primers (plus 13 Jbeta primers). Sequencing was performed with immunoSEQ multiplex PCR; in TCRdb, only in-frame clones are kept and a portion is missing. The sample includes 65,000 to 80,000 clones, 74% of them seen just once. As regards this clone: Antigen: not known.

The chain is built from TRBV7-3 and TRBJ2-2; tentative D call: TRBD2 (5 bases). The clonotype originates from a middle-aged man in good health and CMV-seropositive. Sequences were obtained from PBMCs. The CDR3 DNA is TGTGCCAGCAGCCCAAGGACTTACGCGAACACCGGGGAGCTGTTTTTT. Translating gives CASSPRTYANTGELFF.